This T cell receptor (beta chain) was retrieved from a study of T cell responses to AZD1222 COVID-19 vaccine. The V gene lost 9 bases and the J gene lost 2 bases, with 10 bases spanning the gap. The CDR3 extends over 12 amino acids. Germline V gene data show CDR1 as MNHEY and CDR2 as SVGAGI. Method: immunoSEQ multiplex PCR; TCRdb's copy keeps in-frame clones and lacks some. The table records 55,000 to 90,000 clones, 84% of them present only once. The V and J genes are TRBV6-5 and TRBJ2-5; no definite D call. This material consisted of peripheral blood, taken on day 0 of AZD1222 vaccination. The sequence came from an adult in good health. This CDR3 is CARWSSQETQYF. The CDR3 DNA is TGTGCCAGGTGGTCCTCTCAAGAGACCCAGTACTTC.